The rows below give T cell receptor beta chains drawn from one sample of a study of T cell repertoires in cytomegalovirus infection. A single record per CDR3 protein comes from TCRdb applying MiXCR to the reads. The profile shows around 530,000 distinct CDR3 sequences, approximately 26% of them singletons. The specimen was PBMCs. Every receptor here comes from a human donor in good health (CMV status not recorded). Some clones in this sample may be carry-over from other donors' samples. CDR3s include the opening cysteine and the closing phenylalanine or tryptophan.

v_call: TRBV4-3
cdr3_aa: CASSQGISGLAPYEQYF

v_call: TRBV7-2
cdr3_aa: CASSLSGIGNTIYF

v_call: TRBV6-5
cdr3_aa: CASSYRGTVDLSYNEQFF

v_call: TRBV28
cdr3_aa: CASSISGRVSYNEQFF

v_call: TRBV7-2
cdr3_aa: CASSQYGLGSDTQYF

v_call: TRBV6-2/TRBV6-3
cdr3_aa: CASSYSGVRYEQFF

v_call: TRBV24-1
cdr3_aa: CATTGQGAGELFF

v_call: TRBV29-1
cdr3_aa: CSVIPDSPNQPQHF

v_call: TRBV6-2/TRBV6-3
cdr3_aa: CASSYYGDGEQYF

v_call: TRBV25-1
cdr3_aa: CASSEAGGLTEAFF

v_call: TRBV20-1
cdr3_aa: CSARVEGGGSGANVLTF

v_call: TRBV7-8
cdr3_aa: CASSSGQGSDQPQHF

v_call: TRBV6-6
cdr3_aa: CASSPTGGPEAQYF

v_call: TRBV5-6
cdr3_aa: CASSLENLAGGLNEQFF

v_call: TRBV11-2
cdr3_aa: CASSATGRNTEAFF

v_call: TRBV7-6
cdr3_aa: CASSSWDRGTSGLLSYEQYF

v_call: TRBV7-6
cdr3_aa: CASSLAYVSNEQFF

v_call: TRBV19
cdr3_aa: CASSMGVSGVGANVLTF

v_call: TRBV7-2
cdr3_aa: CASTSEDVASPLHF

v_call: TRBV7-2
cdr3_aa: CASSNQGSNIQYF

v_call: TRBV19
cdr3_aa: CASSMLGGNQPQHF

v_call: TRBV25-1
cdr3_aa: CASSTGVVNEQFF

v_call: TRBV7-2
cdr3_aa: CASSPGGVRVNEQFF

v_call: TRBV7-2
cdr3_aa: CASSTGTSWEQTQYF

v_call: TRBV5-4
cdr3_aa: CASSSRLGGEQFF

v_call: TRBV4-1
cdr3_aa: CASSQTSATYGYTF

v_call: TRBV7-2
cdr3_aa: CASSLIGLAGFTDTQYF

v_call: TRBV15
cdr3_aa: CATSNGRLYEQYF

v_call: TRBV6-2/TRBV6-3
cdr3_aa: CASTLTTGWPQHF

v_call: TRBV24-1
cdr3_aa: CATSDATAPQGIGAFF

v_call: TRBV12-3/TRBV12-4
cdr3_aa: CASYPEGLAGFGANVLTF

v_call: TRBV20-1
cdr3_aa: CSAFNRGSHTGELFF

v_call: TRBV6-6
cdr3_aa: CASGGTMGTGELFF

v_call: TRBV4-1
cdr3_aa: CASSPRIAGLTDTQYF

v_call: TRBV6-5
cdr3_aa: CASSYRISATPQYF

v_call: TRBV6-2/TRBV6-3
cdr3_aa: CASSQRDSRGKEAFF

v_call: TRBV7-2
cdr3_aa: CASSNRLAGAGTDTQYF

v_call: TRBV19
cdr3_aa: CASRDREYTEAFF

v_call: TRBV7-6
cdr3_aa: CASSLAGGGPLYEQYF

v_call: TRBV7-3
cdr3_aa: CASGQGNEQFF

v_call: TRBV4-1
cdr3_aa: CASSQDPGTGYNEQFF

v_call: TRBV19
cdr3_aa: CASSYRLAGVTYNEQFF

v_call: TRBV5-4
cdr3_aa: CASSLATGPGYTF

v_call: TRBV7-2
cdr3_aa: CASSLAPVLWGSEGYTF

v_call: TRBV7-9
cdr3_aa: CVLPETRGKDTEAFF